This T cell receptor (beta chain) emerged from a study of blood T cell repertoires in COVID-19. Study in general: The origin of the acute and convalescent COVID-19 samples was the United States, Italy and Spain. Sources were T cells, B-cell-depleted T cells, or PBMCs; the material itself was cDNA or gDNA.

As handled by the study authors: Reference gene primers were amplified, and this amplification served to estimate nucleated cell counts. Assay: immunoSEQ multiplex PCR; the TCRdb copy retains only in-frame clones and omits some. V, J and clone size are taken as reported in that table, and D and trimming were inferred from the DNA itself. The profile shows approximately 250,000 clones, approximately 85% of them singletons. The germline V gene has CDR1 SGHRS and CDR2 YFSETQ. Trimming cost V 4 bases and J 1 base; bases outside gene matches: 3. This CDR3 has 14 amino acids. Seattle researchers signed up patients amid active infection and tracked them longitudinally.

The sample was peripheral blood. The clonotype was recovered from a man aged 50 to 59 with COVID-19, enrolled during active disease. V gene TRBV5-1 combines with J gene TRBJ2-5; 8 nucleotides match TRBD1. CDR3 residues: CASSPGQVQETQYF. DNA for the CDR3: TGCGCCAGCAGCCCGGGACAGGTCCAAGAGACCCAGTACTTC.